These 19 T cell receptor beta chains share one sample of origin, sequenced in a study of control samples from healthy donors and cancer patients. Clones were read by immunoSEQ multiplex PCR, and TCRdb kept only the in-frame ones, dropping some. The table includes 130,000 or so clones, roughly nine tenths detected once. Sequencing was performed on blood. These receptor sequences come from a man aged 18 to 35 in good health.

The chain employs TRBV19 and TRBJ2-1; TRBD2 matches 16 bases. The CDR3 consists of 17 residues. Germline assignment: CDR1 LNHDA and CDR2 SQIVND (reference sequence). The trim removed 6 bases at V and 6 bases at J, leaving 8 bases unmatched. CDR3 sequence reads: CASSRGLAGGPFNEQFF. CDR3 DNA: TGTGCCAGTAGCCGGGGACTAGCGGGGGGGCCCTTCAATGAGCAGTTCTTC.

V usage is TRBV4-3 and J usage is TRBJ2-3, with 8 bases identical to TRBD1. V lost 1 base, J lost 0 bases, and 6 bases stayed unmatched. This CDR3 is 17 amino acids long. Germline loops: CDR1 LGHNA, CDR2 YSLEER. The CDR3 DNA reads TGCGCCAGCAGCCAAGGACTTCAGGGGGCGAGCACAGATACGCAGTATTTT. Its protein product is CASSQGLQGASTDTQYF.

V usage is TRBV7-3 and J usage is TRBJ1-1; unclear D gene. CDR3 length: 13 amino acids. Germline V gene data show CDR1 as SGHTA and CDR2 as FQGTGA. Between the trimmed V and J ends, which lost 4 bases and 2 bases, there was a span of 8 bases. In nucleotides, the CDR3 is TGTGCCAGCAGCTCACAAGGAAACACTGAAGCTTTCTTT. Translated: CASSSQGNTEAFF. The full variable domain, its missing parts supplied by reference TRBV7-3 and TRBJ1-1, is GAGVSQTPSNKVTEKGKYVELRCDPISGHTALYWYRQSLGQGPEFLIYFQGTGAADDSGLPNDRFFAVRPEGSVSTLKIQRTERGDSAVYLCASSSQGNTEAFFGQGTRLTVV.

As regards this clone: Relative to the germline gene, one junction end is altered; a read error may explain this. The chain is built from TRBV5-1 and TRBJ2-7; 7 bases align to TRBD1. CDR3 length: 11 residues. Looked up from germline, CDR1 is SGHRS and CDR2 is YFSETQ. The DNA for the CDR3 is TGCGCCAGCAGCTTGGGACAGGGTTGGGTTTTC. Protein: CASSLGQGWVF.

This chain links TRBV4-2 with TRBJ2-7; D may be TRBD1 or TRBD2 (5 bases each). Per germline, CDR1 LGHNA and CDR2 YNFKEQ. The V and J ends lost 1 base and 3 bases respectively, with 10 bases between them. This CDR3 contains 14 residues. The CDR3 loop reads CASSQAGAGYEQYF. The CDR3 nucleotides are TGTGCCAGCAGCCAAGCTGGGGCGGGCTACGAGCAGTACTTC.

The chain uses TRBV5-1 and TRBJ1-5, with 7 bases aligning to TRBD1. Trimming removed 0 bases from V and 2 bases from J; junction bases left unmatched: 2. CDR3 length: 15 amino acids. Germline V gives CDR1 SGHRS, CDR2 YFSETQ. The CDR3: CASSLDTGGNQPQHF. DNA of the CDR3: TGCGCCAGCAGCTTGGATACAGGGGGCAATCAGCCCCAGCATTTT.

CDR3 residues: CASSLGGGAGDTQYF. For the CDR3, the DNA is TGTGCCAGCAGCTTAGGCGGGGGGGCCGGAGATACGCAGTATTTT. The V call is TRBV7-3, the J call TRBJ2-3; TRBD2 matches 9 bases. J lost 5 bases, V lost 2 bases, and 5 bases had no gene match. CDR1 is SGHTA and CDR2 is FQGTGA in the germline V gene. The CDR3 totals 15 residues. The full variable domain, with the rest looked up from reference TRBV7-3 and TRBJ2-3, is GAGVSQTPSNKVTEKGKYVELRCDPISGHTALYWYRQSLGQGPEFLIYFQGTGAADDSGLPNDRFFAVRPEGSVSTLKIQRTERGDSAVYLCASSLGGGAGDTQYFGPGTRLTVL.

This chain uses TRBV4-1 with TRBJ1-2; D might be TRBD1 (6 bases). V lost 3 bases to trimming and J lost 4 bases, with 9 bases between them. The CDR3 is 13 residues long. The germline CDR1 and CDR2 sequences are MGHRA and YSYEKL. This chain's CDR3 is CASSQSTGYGYTF. CDR3 in DNA: TGCGCCAGCAGCCAGTCGACAGGCTATGGCTACACCTTC.

The rearrangement joins TRBV18 to TRBJ2-1, with a possible D match to TRBD1 (6 bases). Germline CDR1 and CDR2: KGHSH and LQKENI. The CDR3 length is 16 residues. V gave up 4 bases and J gave up 0 bases, with 13 bases separating them. The CDR3 DNA sequence: TGTGCCAGCTCACACGACAGGCTCATCTCCTACAATGAGCAGTTCTTC. Translation gives CASSHDRLISYNEQFF.

CDR3 in amino acids: CASSVTSTEAFF. The CDR3 DNA sequence: TGTGCCAGCAGCGTAACAAGCACTGAAGCTTTCTTT. The genes are TRBV7-9 and TRBJ1-1; D unresolved. CDR1 SEHNR and CDR2 FQNEAQ come from the germline V gene (reference sequence). V lost 5 bases and J 4 bases, leaving 8 bases between the germline ends. The CDR3 spans 12 residues.

The rearrangement joins TRBV30 to TRBJ1-5, with a tentative D call TRBD1 (6 bases). V was pared by 3 bases and J by 2 bases, with 11 bases between. Germline values: CDR1 GTSNPN, CDR2 SVGIG (reference sequence). The CDR3 consists of 14 residues. For the CDR3, the DNA is TGTGCCTGGAGCCTACAGGGCGGCAATCAGCCCCAGCATTTT. Amino acids: CAWSLQGGNQPQHF.

V gene TRBV9 combines with J gene TRBJ1-2; no firm D call. The CDR3 extends over 15 amino acids. Between the trimmed V and J ends, which lost 4 bases and 3 bases, there was a span of 16 bases. Germline V lookup: CDR1 SGDLS, CDR2 YYNGEE. The CDR3 reads CASSIGPTGDYGYTF. CDR3 bases: TGTGCCAGCAGCATAGGCCCAACCGGGGACTATGGCTACACCTTC.

The chain uses TRBV6-6 and TRBJ2-5, with unresolved D. The V end lost 2 bases, the J end lost 2 bases, and 15 bases lay between the germline ends. Germline V gene sequence: CDR1 MNHNY, CDR2 SVGAGI (reference sequence). CDR3 length: 16 residues. The CDR3 DNA reads as TGTGCCAGCAGTTACCGACGCCAAAGGAGTCAAGAGACCCAGTACTTC. Amino acid sequence: CASSYRRQRSQETQYF.

The chain has TRBV12-5 and TRBJ1-5; 10 nucleotides agree with TRBD1. Trimming removed 6 bases from V and 5 bases from J; junction bases left unmatched: 13. Per the germline V gene, CDR1 is LGHNT and CDR2 is FRNRAP. The CDR3 totals 17 residues. This CDR3 reads CASGEPATGTGDQPQHF. The DNA for the CDR3 is TGTGCTAGTGGCGAACCCGCTACCGGGACAGGGGATCAGCCCCAGCATTTT.

This rearrangement joins TRBV15 to TRBJ2-6, with D perhaps TRBD1 (6 bases). Germline V gene data show CDR1 as LNHNV and CDR2 as YYDKDF (reference sequence). This CDR3 has 17 amino acids. The V end lost 0 bases, the J end lost 4 bases, and 13 bases lay between the germline ends. CDR3 DNA sequence: TGTGCCACCAGCAGAGATCTGACAGGCCACGGGGCCAACGTCCTGACTTTC. Translation: CATSRDLTGHGANVLTF.

The chain uses TRBV5-4 and TRBJ1-4; 8 bases map to TRBD1. The ends lost 4 bases at V and 2 bases at J; junction bases unmatched: 7. The CDR3 sequence is 16 residues long. Germline V CDR1 and CDR2: SGHNT, YYREEE (reference sequence). CDR3 sequence: CASSPGQGATNEKLFF. The CDR3 DNA sequence: TGTGCCAGCAGCCCGGGGCAGGGGGCGACTAATGAAAAACTGTTTTTT.

The rearrangement uses TRBV4-2 and TRBJ1-1, with TRBD1 as a possible D gene (6 bases). V dropped 1 base and J dropped 2 bases, with 11 bases sitting between them. The germline CDR1 and CDR2 sequences are LGHNA and YNFKEQ. CDR3 length: 15 amino acids. The CDR3 bases are TGTGCCAGCAGCCAAGGGTCTGGGACAAACACTGAAGCTTTCTTT. Translating it yields CASSQGSGTNTEAFF.

V usage is TRBV30 and J usage is TRBJ1-2, with D uncertain. Trimming cost V 3 bases and J 0 bases, with 8 bases left between them. Germline V gives CDR1 GTSNPN, CDR2 SVGIG (reference sequence). This CDR3 comprises 13 residues. The CDR3 nucleotides read TGTGCCTGGAGCAGGCTCTCTAACTATGGCTACACCTTC. Translated: CAWSRLSNYGYTF.

The rearrangement uses TRBV9 and TRBJ2-5; no clear D. Trimming took off 0 bases at V and 2 bases at J, with 5 bases between the two ends. This CDR3 has 13 amino acids. Germline V gives CDR1 SGDLS, CDR2 YYNGEE. For the CDR3, the DNA is TGTGCCAGCAGCGTAGGGCAGCAAGAGACCCAGTACTTC. Translating gives CASSVGQQETQYF.